Presented here are 22 T cell receptor beta chains from one specimen sequenced in a study of blood T cell repertoires in COVID-19. Measured with immunoSEQ multiplex PCR; TCRdb has only the in-frame clones, and not every one. The sample consists of under 250,000 clones, about four fifths of them appearing once. The specimen was peripheral blood. The receptors here all came from a man in his forties or fifties with active or convalescent COVID-19.

The V call is TRBV7-9, the J call TRBJ1-2; D ambiguous. Trimming removed 6 bases from V and 5 bases from J, with 16 bases in between. The germline CDR1 and CDR2 sequences are SEHNR and FQNEAQ (reference sequence). This CDR3 is 14 amino acids long. CDR3 nucleotides: TGTGCCAGCAGTCCAGACGGGATATCGTATGGCTACACCTTC. Its translation is CASSPDGISYGYTF.

Only a few counts were recorded for this clone. The rearrangement uses TRBV24-1 and TRBJ1-1; D remains unclear. The CDR3 is 13 residues long. Germline CDR1 and CDR2: KGHDR and SFDVKD. Trimming pared 6 bases from V and 6 bases from J, leaving 13 bases between. The CDR3 sequence: CATSPSEFAEAFF. The CDR3, as DNA: TGTGCCACCAGTCCCAGCGAGTTTGCTGAAGCTTTCTTT.

This chain links TRBV19 with TRBJ1-1; possibly TRBD1 for D (5 bases). The ends were cut back, 2 bases at V and 4 bases at J, with 14 bases in the middle. Germline lookup yields CDR1 LNHDA and CDR2 SQIVND (reference sequence). The CDR3 consists of 15 residues. The CDR3 DNA is TGTGCCAGTAGTATAATGGGTGGGGCAGGCACTGAAGCTTTCTTT. It encodes CASSIMGGAGTEAFF.

This chain uses TRBV19 with TRBJ2-1; perhaps TRBD2 as D (6 bases). The CDR3 has 15 amino acids. Germline V CDR1 and CDR2: LNHDA, SQIVND (reference sequence). The germline V and J ends were trimmed by 11 bases and 2 bases, with 19 bases remaining between them. CDR3 in amino acids: CAVVSGRGTYNEQFF. In DNA, the CDR3 is TGTGCCGTGGTATCCGGGAGAGGGACCTACAATGAGCAGTTCTTC.

The chain employs TRBV7-8 and TRBJ2-3; TRBD2 matches 8 bases. Germline CDR1 reads SGHVS; CDR2 reads FQNEAQ. There are 15 residues in the CDR3. Unmatched junction bases numbered 4, after V lost 1 base and J lost 4 bases. CDR3 loop: CASSLVAGSADTQYF. The CDR3 DNA follows: TGTGCCAGCAGCTTAGTAGCGGGAAGTGCAGATACGCAGTATTTT.

The chain is built from TRBV11-2 and TRBJ2-1; TRBD1 matches 8 bases. This CDR3 is built from 14 residues. The V segment lost 5 bases and the J segment 5 bases; nucleotides outside the gene matches: 5. CDR1 SGHAT and CDR2 FQNNGV come from the germline V gene. CDR3 DNA: TGTGCCAGCAGCCCCCAGGACAGGGACAATGAGCAGTTCTTC. It is translated as CASSPQDRDNEQFF.

The chain combines TRBV6-5 with TRBJ2-1; the D gene is possibly TRBD1 (5 bases). There are 14 residues in the CDR3. Deletions cut 4 bases from V and 5 bases from J, with 12 bases between. Looked up from germline, CDR1 is MNHEY and CDR2 is SVGAGI. In nucleotides, the CDR3 is TGTGCCAGCAGTTTTAGACAGACGCACAATGAGCAGTTCTTC. It encodes CASSFRQTHNEQFF.

V is TRBV15 and J is TRBJ2-3; 8 bases match TRBD2. The CDR3 contains 18 residues. CDR1 and CDR2 (germline): LNHNV, YYDKDF (reference sequence). Trimming removed 3 bases from V and 6 bases from J; junction bases left unmatched: 17. CDR3 in amino acids: CATSRGTGIAGGRDTQYF. The DNA for the CDR3 is TGTGCCACCAGCAGGGGGACGGGTATTGCGGGAGGCAGGGATACGCAGTATTTT.

V and J are TRBV6-4 and TRBJ2-1, with 8 bases aligning to TRBD2. The germline CDR1 and CDR2 sequences are MRHNA and SNTAGT. CDR3 size: 15 residues. J lost 4 bases, V lost 2 bases, and 4 bases had no gene match. Here the CDR3 reads CASSDLAGGYNEQFF. In nucleotides, the CDR3 is TGTGCCAGCAGTGACCTTGCGGGGGGTTACAATGAGCAGTTCTTC.

V gene TRBV24-1 combines with J gene TRBJ2-1, with D hard to call. CDR3 length: 12 amino acids. Trimming removed 3 bases from V and 9 bases from J, with 8 bases in between. Germline V lookup: CDR1 KGHDR, CDR2 SFDVKD. CDR3 in DNA: TGTGCCACCAGTGATAATACGGTTGAGCAGTTCTTC. This translates into CATSDNTVEQFF.

The chain uses TRBV6-1 and TRBJ1-1, with D tentatively TRBD1 (6 bases). Trimming took off 0 bases at V and 10 bases at J, with 18 bases between the two ends. Germline values: CDR1 MNHNS, CDR2 SASEGT. The CDR3 totals 15 residues. The CDR3 loop is CASSEALQGPLRAFF. The DNA for the CDR3 is TGTGCCAGCAGTGAAGCCCTACAGGGCCCTTTGAGAGCTTTCTTT.

The chain recombines TRBV6-6 with TRBJ1-1; D remains unclear. The V end lost 6 bases, the J end lost 4 bases, and 15 bases lay between the germline ends. Germline values: CDR1 MNHNY, CDR2 SVGAGI (reference sequence). This CDR3 region has 14 residues. The CDR3 DNA reads TGTGCCAGCAGCAAACAGACGGCGACCACTGAAGCTTTCTTT. The encoded protein is CASSKQTATTEAFF.

In DNA, the CDR3 is TGCAGTGCTAGTGACGAGAAATCCTACGAGCAGTACTTC. It yields the protein CSASDEKSYEQYF. This chain uses TRBV20-1 with TRBJ2-7; D remains unclear. The CDR3 is 13 amino acids. Trimming pared 3 bases from V and 1 base from J, leaving 10 bases between. Germline CDR1 and CDR2: DFQATT and SNEGSKA (reference sequence).

CDR3 DNA: TGTGCCAGCAGTTTCTCTTCTCAGATAGCTTACTACAATGAGCAGTTCTTC. It specifies CASSFSSQIAYYNEQFF. The chain couples TRBV27 to TRBJ2-1, with no clear D. The CDR3 is 17 amino acids. V lost 3 bases and J lost 3, with 18 bases in between. Germline values: CDR1 MNHEY, CDR2 SMNVEV (reference sequence).

The genes are TRBV4-3 and TRBJ2-5; D remains unclear. CDR3 size: 15 residues. In germline, CDR1 is LGHNA, CDR2 YSLEER. Trimming took off 0 bases at V and 2 bases at J, with 10 bases between the two ends. The CDR3 spells CASSQDSGSQETQYF. In DNA, the CDR3 is TGCGCCAGCAGCCAAGATTCTGGCAGTCAAGAGACCCAGTACTTC.

The chain links TRBV2 to TRBJ2-7, with TRBD2 matching over 12 bases. The CDR3 spans 15 residues. Germline V lookup: CDR1 SNHLY, CDR2 FYNNEI. Trimming removed 6 bases from V and 3 bases from J; junction bases left unmatched: 6. CDR3 in DNA: TGTGCCAGCAGCCGCCCGACTAGCGGGAGCTACGAGCAGTACTTC. Its translation: CASSRPTSGSYEQYF.

This chain links TRBV7-2 with TRBJ2-1; 11 nucleotides align to TRBD2. The CDR3 contains 17 residues. The germline V gene encodes CDR1 SGHTA and CDR2 FQGNSA. Losses at the gene ends were 3 bases for V and 6 bases for J; bases not matched to a gene: 10. In nucleotides, the CDR3 is TGTGCCAGCAGCTTGGGACTAGCGGCCCTAAAAGGCAATGAGCAGTTCTTC. It specifies CASSLGLAALKGNEQFF. Full variable domain (outside the CDR3, taken from reference TRBV7-2 and TRBJ2-1): GAGVSQSPSNKVTEKGKDVELRCDPISGHTALYWYRQSLGQGLEFLIYFQGNSAPDKSGLPSDRFSAERTGGSVSTLTIQRTQQEDSAVYLCASSLGLAALKGNEQFFGPGTRLTVL.

This clone was seen only once. The chain is built from TRBV28 and TRBJ2-2; 8 bases line up with TRBD1. The CDR3 loop spans 15 amino acids. Trimming removed 4 bases from V and 1 base from J; junction bases left unmatched: 2. Germline-derived CDR1 and CDR2 are MDHEN and SYDVKM. Here the CDR3 reads CASSWDRLNTGELFF. In DNA, the CDR3 is TGTGCCAGCAGTTGGGACAGGTTGAACACCGGGGAGCTGTTTTTT.

Points on this clone: Other DNA sequences in the same sample also yield this CDR3. The chain links TRBV11-2 to TRBJ2-7; perhaps TRBD2 as D (5 bases). The CDR3 sequence is 15 residues long. Between the trimmed V and J ends, which lost 1 base and 4 bases, there was a span of 14 bases. From germline, CDR1 is SGHAT and CDR2 FQNNGV. CDR3 amino acids: CASSLGGGSEYEQYF. CDR3 sequence (DNA): TGTGCCAGCAGCTTAGGAGGTGGGAGTGAGTACGAGCAGTACTTC.

This chain connects TRBV30 to TRBJ2-5; D may be TRBD1 (6 bases). Trimming pared 4 bases from V and 5 bases from J, leaving 20 bases between. Germline values: CDR1 GTSNPN, CDR2 SVGIG (reference sequence). CDR3 size: 15 residues. CDR3: CAWTHQGSSWETQYF. The CDR3, as DNA: TGTGCCTGGACCCATCAGGGGTCCTCCTGGGAGACCCAGTACTTC.

This chain links TRBV27 with TRBJ2-1, with TRBD2 matching 8 bases. The junction had 9 bases not matched to a gene; V was cut back by 6 bases and J by 5 bases. The germline gives CDR1 MNHEY, CDR2 SMNVEV (reference sequence). The CDR3 extends over 15 amino acids. In nucleotides, the CDR3 is TGTGCCAGCAGATACTTCGGGACTAGTGACAATGAGCAGTTCTTC. This translates into CASRYFGTSDNEQFF.

Here the CDR3 DNA reads TGCAGCGTTGAGTTTTCCCCCGGTATGAACACTGAAGCTTTCTTT. Its protein is CSVEFSPGMNTEAFF. J is TRBJ1-1 and V is TRBV29-1; no clear D gene. V shed 3 bases and J shed 0 bases, with 14 bases lying between them. Germline V gene lookup returns CDR1 SQVTM and CDR2 ANQGSEA. The CDR3 totals 15 residues.